The 26 T cell receptor beta chains below all came from one sample that was sequenced in a study of blood T cell repertoires in COVID-19. Repertoires were generated with immunoSEQ multiplex PCR, while TCRdb's copy carries only in-frame clones and drops some. The sample consists of 200,000 or so clones, roughly 79% of them appearing once. Sequencing was done on a sample of peripheral blood. These TCRs come from a woman older than 75 with COVID-19, enrolled during active disease.

This sequence joins TRBV2 and TRBJ2-2, with D possibly TRBD1 on 5 matching bases. The CDR3 contains 15 residues. V was shortened by 8 bases and J by 4 bases, with 17 bases between the two germline ends. Germline loops: CDR1 SNHLY, CDR2 FYNNEI. CDR3 amino acids: CASSLEGAGTGELFF. The CDR3 region has the DNA TGTGCCAGCTCCCTCGAAGGGGCCGGCACCGGGGAGCTGTTTTTT. Supplemented by reference TRBV2 and TRBJ2-2, the full variable domain reads EPEVTQTPSHQVTQMGQEVILRCVPISNHLYFYWYRQILGQKVEFLVSFYNNEISEKSEIFDDQFSVERPDGSNFTLKIRSTKLEDSAMYFCASSLEGAGTGELFFGEGSRLTVL.

CDR3 DNA sequence: TGTGCCAGCAACCGAGGGATAACTAGCACAGATACGCAGTATTTT. It is translated as CASNRGITSTDTQYF. This chain connects TRBV6-6 to TRBJ2-3; possible D gene TRBD2, 5 bases. The V and J ends lost 7 bases and 0 bases respectively, with 14 bases between them. The CDR3 contains 15 residues. Germline values: CDR1 MNHNY, CDR2 SVGAGI (reference sequence).

The chain carries TRBV2 and TRBJ1-4; TRBD1 agrees at 7 bases. V dropped 5 bases and J dropped 3; count of bases not matched to a gene: 3. Per germline, CDR1 SNHLY and CDR2 FYNNEI. The CDR3 is 14 residues long. CDR3 loop: CASSLQGSNEKLFF. The DNA of the CDR3 is TGTGCCAGCAGTCTACAGGGGTCTAATGAAAAACTGTTTTTT.

The chain employs TRBV2 and TRBJ1-2; 9 bases map to TRBD1. The CDR3 extends over 13 amino acids. The V gene end was trimmed by 7 bases and the J gene end by 5 bases; junction bases not matched to a gene: 5. The germline V gene encodes CDR1 SNHLY and CDR2 FYNNEI. The CDR3 nucleotides read TGTGCCAGCACTCGGGACAGGGAATATGGCTACACCTTC. Encoded protein: CASTRDREYGYTF.

The chain carries TRBV18 and TRBJ1-4; TRBD1 matches 7 bases. The trim removed 1 base at V and 7 bases at J, leaving 3 bases unmatched. This CDR3 comprises 14 residues. Germline CDR1 and CDR2: KGHSH and LQKENI. This CDR3 reads CASSPQTGIEKLFF. CDR3 nucleotides: TGTGCCAGCTCACCACAGACAGGGATTGAAAAACTGTTTTTT. The variable domain in full, with the rest retrieved from reference TRBV18 and TRBJ1-4, is NAGVMQNPRHLVRRRGQEARLRCSPMKGHSHVYWYRQLPEEGLKFMVYLQKENIIDESGMPKERFSAEFPKEGPSILRIQQVVRGDSAAYFCASSPQTGIEKLFFGSGTQLSVL.

For the CDR3, the DNA is TGTGCCAGCAGACCTGACAGGGGGTACACTGAAGCTTTCTTT. This translates into CASRPDRGYTEAFF. The V gene is TRBV6-4, the J gene TRBJ1-1, with 9 bases identical to TRBD1. The ends lost 6 bases at V and 3 bases at J; junction bases unmatched: 5. The CDR3 covers 14 residues. Germline V CDR1 and CDR2: MRHNA, SNTAGT.

The CDR3, as DNA: TGCGCCAGCAGCTTTACTAGCGGGGGCCCCGTGCCCTACGAGCAGTACTTC. As protein: CASSFTSGGPVPYEQYF. V gene TRBV5-1 combines with J gene TRBJ2-7, with TRBD2 matching over 11 bases. Trimming removed 2 bases from V and 2 bases from J; junction bases left unmatched: 9. From germline, CDR1 is SGHRS and CDR2 YFSETQ. This CDR3 has 17 amino acids.

This chain connects TRBV19 to TRBJ1-5; D unresolved. CDR1 and CDR2 (germline): LNHDA, SQIVND (reference sequence). The CDR3 has 15 amino acids. Trimming removed 2 bases at V and 0 bases at J, with 8 bases between. CDR3 loop: CASSIQANSNQPQHF. The CDR3 DNA sequence: TGTGCCAGTAGTATACAGGCTAATAGCAATCAGCCCCAGCATTTT.

The rearrangement joins TRBV18 to TRBJ2-7; 7 bases align to TRBD1. After removal of 0 bases from V and 0 bases from J, the junction contained 2 bases not matched to a gene. This CDR3 comprises 15 residues. In germline, CDR1 is KGHSH, CDR2 LQKENI. The CDR3 DNA follows: TGTGCCAGCTCACCACCCGACAGGGACTCCTACGAGCAGTACTTC. Translating it yields CASSPPDRDSYEQYF.

This chain joins TRBV28 and TRBJ1-6, with D possibly matching TRBD1 (5 bases). The V gene's germline CDR1 is MDHEN and CDR2 SYDVKM. This CDR3 is 15 amino acids long. Trimming removed 3 bases from V and 7 bases from J, with 13 bases in between. In nucleotides, the CDR3 is TGTGCCAGCAGTTTGGGGGGGGTCAGAAATTCACCCCTCCACTTT. Encoded protein: CASSLGGVRNSPLHF.

The rearrangement uses TRBV11-3 and TRBJ2-3, with 12 bases fitting TRBD2. From germline, CDR1 is SGHNT and CDR2 YENEEA. This CDR3 has 16 amino acids. The J segment lost 6 bases and the V segment lost 5 bases, leaving 9 bases of the junction unmatched. The CDR3 coding sequence is TGTGCCAGCAGCCCAGGACTAGCGGGGCCGAGGGATACGCAGTATTTT. Protein sequence: CASSPGLAGPRDTQYF.

V usage is TRBV19 and J usage is TRBJ2-3; 14 nucleotides agree with TRBD2. Germline values: CDR1 LNHDA, CDR2 SQIVND (reference sequence). The V and J ends lost 5 bases and 2 bases, in that order; junction bases with no gene match: 9. The CDR3 is 18 residues long. CDR3 coding DNA: TGTGCCAGTAGTGGAGGGACTAGCGGGAGTCCCTCCACAGATACGCAGTATTTT. Amino acid sequence: CASSGGTSGSPSTDTQYF.

V is TRBV6-5 and J is TRBJ1-6, with 8 bases aligning to TRBD1. Germline V gene lookup returns CDR1 MNHEY and CDR2 SVGAGI. CDR3 length: 13 amino acids. J lost 10 bases, V lost 7 bases, and 6 bases had no gene match. The CDR3: CASKTGVYSPLHF. DNA for the CDR3: TGTGCCAGCAAGACAGGGGTATACTCACCCCTCCACTTT.

This clone occurred once. This specimen includes other DNA sequences encoding the same CDR3. The chain uses TRBV3-1 (or the pseudogene TRBV3-2) and TRBJ1-1; D unclear. This CDR3 has 13 amino acids. Germline CDR1 LGHDT, CDR2 YNNKEL (reference sequence). V was clipped by 3 bases and J by 4 bases, with 9 bases between them. CDR3 sequence (DNA): TGTGCCAGCAGCCAGGCCCGGGGCACTGAAGCTTTCTTT. Its translation: CASSQARGTEAFF.

The chain recombines TRBV6-2 or TRBV6-3 with TRBJ1-1; the D is unclear. The CDR3 is 14 amino acids. CDR1 is MNHEY and CDR2 is SVGEGT in the germline V gene. The ends were cut back, 0 bases at V and 3 bases at J, with 8 bases in the middle. The CDR3 nucleotides read TGTGCCAGCAGTTACTCGATCACAGACACTGAAGCTTTCTTT. Residues: CASSYSITDTEAFF.

The gene calls are TRBV11-3 and TRBJ2-5; 7 positions match TRBD2. CDR1 and CDR2 from the germline V gene are SGHNT and YENEEA. The CDR3 has 17 amino acids. J gave up 5 bases and V 1 base, and 13 bases lay outside the gene matches. The CDR3 region is CASSLGFTGGSKETQYF. The CDR3 nucleotides read TGTGCCAGCAGCTTAGGGTTTACGGGGGGATCCAAGGAGACCCAGTACTTC.

This clone was detected only a few times. The chain is built from TRBV7-2 and TRBJ2-7; D is undetermined. V shed 5 bases and J shed 3 bases, with 8 bases lying between them. The CDR3 totals 12 residues. Germline CDR1 reads SGHTA; CDR2 reads FQGNSA. Here the CDR3 reads CASSLRSYEQYF. In DNA form, the CDR3 reads TGTGCCAGCAGCCTAAGGAGCTACGAGCAGTACTTC.

The CDR3 DNA reads as TGTGCCAGCAGCTTTACGGGGCGGGGGGAGACCCAGTACTTC. This encodes CASSFTGRGETQYF. J is TRBJ2-5 and V is TRBV11-2; 7 bases agree with TRBD2. The CDR3 is 14 residues long. The V segment lost 3 bases and the J segment 5 bases; nucleotides outside the gene matches: 6. Germline V CDR1 and CDR2: SGHAT, FQNNGV.

The chain joins TRBV7-2 to TRBJ1-2; unclear D gene. Germline CDR1 SGHTA, CDR2 FQGNSA. Trimming removed 3 bases from V and 2 bases from J, with 13 bases in between. CDR3 length: 15 amino acids. The CDR3 DNA reads TGTGCCAGCAGCTTGATGCCAGGAGGAAACTATGGCTACACCTTC. Its protein product is CASSLMPGGNYGYTF. The entire variable domain, with the rest obtained from reference TRBV7-2 and TRBJ1-2, is as follows: GAGVSQSPSNKVTEKGKDVELRCDPISGHTALYWYRQSLGQGLEFLIYFQGNSAPDKSGLPSDRFSAERTGGSVSTLTIQRTQQEDSAVYLCASSLMPGGNYGYTFGSGTRLTVV.

The genes are TRBV7-2 and TRBJ2-7; TRBD2 might be the D (6 bases). This CDR3 spans 15 amino acids. The V and J ends lost 1 base and 0 bases respectively, with 10 bases between them. Germline V gene sequence: CDR1 SGHTA, CDR2 FQGNSA. DNA of the CDR3: TGTGCCAGCAGCTTAGACGGGAGAGCCTCCTACGAGCAGTACTTC. Translating gives CASSLDGRASYEQYF.

The V gene is TRBV27, the J gene TRBJ1-1, with TRBD1 identical over 8 bases. Per germline, CDR1 MNHEY and CDR2 SMNVEV (reference sequence). V trimming: 5 bases; J trimming: 0 bases; junction bases outside the gene matches: 8. This CDR3 is built from 16 residues. CDR3 bases: TGTGCCAGCAGTGCTATCTCGACAGGGGTGAACACTGAAGCTTTCTTT. Protein sequence: CASSAISTGVNTEAFF.

The chain combines TRBV6-5 with TRBJ1-1; 7 bases align to TRBD1. Germline V CDR1 and CDR2: MNHEY, SVGAGI. J lost 10 bases, V lost 2 bases, and 10 bases had no gene match. The CDR3 sequence is 14 residues long. The CDR3 reads CASSYGTGARVAFF. CDR3 sequence (DNA): TGTGCCAGCAGTTACGGAACAGGGGCCCGGGTAGCTTTCTTT.

The chain links TRBV27 to TRBJ1-5; 7 bases are a match to TRBD1. The CDR3 has 14 residues. J was trimmed by 7 bases and V by 5 bases; bases with no gene match: 8. In germline, CDR1 is MNHEY, CDR2 SMNVEV (reference sequence). The CDR3 bases are TGTGCCAGCAGTCTCAACAGGGGCGGGCAGCCCCAGCATTTT. Encoded protein: CASSLNRGGQPQHF.

The chain is built from TRBV7-9 and TRBJ2-2; 8 nucleotides align to TRBD1. Germline assignment: CDR1 SEHNR and CDR2 FQNEAQ (reference sequence). V shed 8 bases, J shed 6 bases, and the junction held 2 bases outside the gene matches. This CDR3 spans 12 amino acids. The CDR3 nucleotides are TGTGCCAGCCGGACAGGGCCCGGGGAGCTGTTTTTT. It is translated as CASRTGPGELFF.

This clone was counted only a few times. The gene calls are TRBV18 and TRBJ2-1, with 13 bases that match TRBD2. The V gene end was trimmed by 3 bases and the J gene end by 10 bases; junction bases not matched to a gene: 9. Germline V CDR1 and CDR2: KGHSH, LQKENI. The CDR3 runs 16 residues. The CDR3 sequence: CASSPGTSGVDGEQFF. The CDR3 DNA reads TGTGCCAGCTCACCCGGGACTAGCGGGGTTGACGGGGAGCAGTTCTTC.

The J gene is TRBJ1-4, the V gene TRBV5-1, with D perhaps matching TRBD1 (5 bases). CDR3 length equals 14 residues. V was shortened by 0 bases and J by 7 bases, with 10 bases between the two germline ends. Germline loops: CDR1 SGHRS, CDR2 YFSETQ. CDR3 bases: TGCGCCAGCAGCTTGGAGGCCGGGGGTGAAAAACTGTTTTTT. It specifies CASSLEAGGEKLFF.